These T cell receptor beta chains were read from a single sample in a study of blood T cell repertoires in COVID-19. TCRdb's copy holds only in-frame clones and misses some; the assay was immunoSEQ multiplex PCR. This sample has 70,000 to 100,000 clones, with 88% found just once. Material: peripheral blood. The receptors derive from a woman between 65 and 79 years old with acute or convalescent COVID-19. CDR3s include the opening cysteine and the closing phenylalanine or tryptophan. The D gene is left open where the match is weak.

D	V	J	length	CDR3
TRBD1	TRBV2	TRBJ1-3	13	CASRGQTGNTIYF
TRBD2	TRBV9	TRBJ2-3	16	CASSAPSGRGTDTQYF
-	TRBV14	TRBJ2-5	15	CASSQETDLQETQYF
TRBD1	TRBV3-1/TRBV3-2	TRBJ1-4	13	CASSRWGQGKLFF
TRBD1	TRBV27	TRBJ1-6	15	CASTLGTAYNSPLHF
TRBD2	TRBV18	TRBJ2-7	15	CASSSTSGGAYEQYF
TRBD1	TRBV6-2/TRBV6-3	TRBJ1-5	15	CASSWADRPHQPQHF
-	TRBV7-8	TRBJ1-5	13	CASSLLEGQPQHF
TRBD1	TRBV2	TRBJ1-2	17	CARAGGTGATILYGYTF
TRBD2	TRBV28	TRBJ2-3	16	CASSQPLAGGTDTQYF
-	TRBV12-3/TRBV12-4	TRBJ2-7	13	CASSFDTDYEQYF
TRBD1	TRBV7-9	TRBJ1-1	19	CASSLYPRGGQSTRFVAFF
-	TRBV7-3	TRBJ1-1	14	CASSLIPGATEAFF
TRBD2	TRBV28	TRBJ2-5	14	CASSRLAKSRAQYF
-	TRBV20-1	TRBJ2-4	15	CSASNPGVAKNIQYF
-	TRBV21-1	TRBJ1-3	16	CASSKGTRTSGNTIYF
-	TRBV5-4	TRBJ2-5	15	CASSLARDISETQYF
-	TRBV5-5	TRBJ2-1	15	CASSLVGQEYNEQFF